This TCR beta chain was sequenced in a study of blood T cell repertoires in COVID-19 (dated by TCRdb to the early 2020s). A note on the overall study: Samples covering the acute and convalescent phases of COVID-19 were provided by collaborators in the United States, Italy and Spain. The prospective study material was composed of cDNA or gDNA derived from T cells, B-cell-depleted T cells, or PBMCs. Deeply sampled blood TCRbeta repertoires from subjects exposed to, actively infected with, or recovered from COVID-19 were included in the dataset. The repertoires were released in a freely available public database meant as a resource for research on the immune response to SARS-CoV-2. Samples came from the ongoing ImmuneRACE study (first 160 participants) plus 1,254 subjects from 6 global collaborators. The sample metadata nearly always contained a de-identified subject ID, COVID-19 status, age in years and sex. Where HLA class I and class II types were available, the types were taken from metadata supplied by the sample provider, not from assay-based typing.

TCRbeta CDR3 regions were amplified from genomic DNA by means of the immunoSEQ Assay, a bias-controlled multiplex PCR. The paper's data handling went like this. Nucleated cell counts per sample were estimated from amplification of reference gene primers within the assay. Sequence reads were collapsed and filtered to measure the absolute abundance of every unique TCRbeta CDR3 rearrangement. For each sample, productive Simpson clonality was calculated as the square root of Simpson's diversity index across productive rearrangements. The table comes from immuneACCESS by way of TCRdb, which keeps in-frame sequences with V and J called. Part of the clones is missing from these tables; in studies checked, under half for an unresolved V gene and the rest for unknown reasons. Clonal size and the V and J genes are those of that table, whereas D and trimming came from the DNA. This sample comprises 120,000 to 150,000 clones, roughly 85% of them detected only once. Clones ranked in the top ten supply about 2.6% of the sample.

As to this clone: Its antigen is currently not known. No base-level quality is on record; no much larger clone is a single base apart.

Each collaborating institution followed its own protocols to collect whole blood in K2EDTA tubes. For TCRbeta analysis, collaborator samples were shipped as frozen whole blood, as isolated PBMCs, or as DNA extracted from either sample type. Taken from cysteine to valine, the CDR3 has 11 residues. Left in the record is the CDR3 DNA by itself, 33 bases read in frame from the first base. Cut back by 6 bases and 3 bases, the V and J ends lie 6 bases apart. Looking up the germline V gene (reference sequence) yields CDR1 MNHNY and CDR2 SVGAGI. The study at large found these results: The amount of clinical and demographic metadata varied by source and participant and was provided uncurated.

The clonotype originates from a human donor with acute or convalescent COVID-19. The donor label of this sample is uncertain. Sequencing used peripheral blood. The rearranged segments are TRBV6-6 and TRBJ2-7, with TRBD2 tentatively as D gene (6 bases match). The nucleotide sequence reads as follows: TGTGCCAGCAGGCGGGGCTACGAGCAGTACGTC. This codes for CASRRGYEQYV.